This entry lists 22 T cell receptor beta chains sequenced from one sample in a study of PD-1 blockade in classical Hodgkin lymphoma. Every patient was affected by relapse after autologous stem cell transplantation, while exposure to brentuximab vedotin was not uniform. The authors purified CD4+ T cells from thawed PBMCs by magnetic negative selection. Method: immunoSEQ multiplex PCR; TCRdb's copy keeps in-frame clones and lacks some. Altogether 30,000 to 35,000 clones are present, about nine tenths being singletons, with the ten largest covering around 0.21%. Sequencing was performed on CD4+ T cells from blood, taken at baseline. All receptors derive from a human donor with classical Hodgkin lymphoma.

The chain couples TRBV7-3 to TRBJ2-2; unclear D gene. This CDR3 region has 13 residues. V was cut by 6 bases and J by 4 bases, with 9 bases left in between. Per the germline V gene, CDR1 is SGHTA and CDR2 is FQGTGA. This CDR3 is CASRPGATGELFF. For the CDR3, the DNA is TGTGCCAGCAGGCCGGGCGCCACCGGGGAGCTGTTTTTT.

The CDR3 reads CAWSWGISYEQYF. The CDR3 DNA reads as TGTGCCTGGAGTTGGGGGATCTCCTACGAGCAGTACTTC. The chain carries TRBV30 and TRBJ2-7; D possibly uses TRBD1 or TRBD2 (5 bases each). Trimming removed 2 bases from V and 0 bases from J, with 8 bases in between. The CDR3 sequence is 13 residues long. Germline V CDR1 and CDR2: GTSNPN, SVGIG (reference sequence).

The chain carries TRBV28 and TRBJ2-5; 7 nucleotides agree with TRBD1. CDR1 and CDR2 (germline): MDHEN, SYDVKM. CDR3 length equals 14 residues. V was clipped by 3 bases and J by 4 bases; unmatched bases: 5. CDR3 nucleotide sequence: TGTGCCAGCAGTTTTTTTGACAGGGTAGAGACCCAGTACTTC. Its translation is CASSFFDRVETQYF.

V and J are TRBV11-2 and TRBJ2-7, with TRBD2 matching over 10 bases. The CDR3 consists of 17 residues. Germline lookup yields CDR1 SGHAT and CDR2 FQNNGV. Trimming cost V 5 bases and J 0 bases; bases outside gene matches: 10. The CDR3 spells CASSPGTSAYTSYEQYF. In nucleotides, the CDR3 is TGTGCCAGCAGCCCCGGGACTAGCGCCTACACCTCCTACGAGCAGTACTTC.

There are a few counts of this clone. The chain employs TRBV11-2 and TRBJ1-1; D perhaps matches TRBD1 (5 bases). In germline, CDR1 is SGHAT, CDR2 FQNNGV. The CDR3 consists of 13 residues. V was clipped by 5 bases and J by 5 bases, with 12 bases between them. The CDR3 region has the DNA TGTGCCAGCAGCCGTGAGGCAGGGACTGAAGCTTTCTTT. Amino acid sequence: CASSREAGTEAFF.

The chain employs TRBV6-1 and TRBJ2-7; D possibly matches TRBD1 or TRBD2 (5 bases each). The CDR3 runs to 15 residues. Germline assignment: CDR1 MNHNS and CDR2 SASEGT. V gave up 2 bases and J gave up 0 bases, with 11 bases separating them. The DNA of the CDR3 is TGTGCCAGCAGTGAAAATGAGAGGGGCTCCTACGAGCAGTACTTC. Translated: CASSENERGSYEQYF.

This clone was seen once. The chain carries TRBV2 and TRBJ1-1, with 9 bases matching TRBD1. Losses at the gene ends were 7 bases for V and 5 bases for J; bases not matched to a gene: 5. The CDR3 totals 13 residues. CDR1 and CDR2 from the germline V gene are SNHLY and FYNNEI. CDR3 region: CASIGTGRTEAFF. The CDR3 bases are TGTGCCAGCATTGGGACAGGGCGTACTGAAGCTTTCTTT. The complete variable domain, with remaining parts taken from reference TRBV2 and TRBJ1-1, reads EPEVTQTPSHQVTQMGQEVILRCVPISNHLYFYWYRQILGQKVEFLVSFYNNEISEKSEIFDDQFSVERPDGSNFTLKIRSTKLEDSAMYFCASIGTGRTEAFFGQGTRLTVV.

The rearrangement joins TRBV5-1 to TRBJ2-3, with 8 bases identical to TRBD1. The CDR3 spans 12 residues. The germline gives CDR1 SGHRS, CDR2 YFSETQ. V shed 0 bases and J 11 bases; nucleotides not matched to a gene: 2. In DNA, the CDR3 is TGCGCCAGCAGCTTGGCCGGACAGGGGCAGTATTTT. Its translation: CASSLAGQGQYF.

This clone was counted a few times. V and J are TRBV28 and TRBJ1-2; the D gene is possibly TRBD1 (5 bases). The germline V and J ends were trimmed by 3 bases and 5 bases, with 10 bases remaining between them. The CDR3 totals 13 residues. Germline V gene lookup returns CDR1 MDHEN and CDR2 SYDVKM. The CDR3 sequence: CASSLLRTYGYTF. In DNA, the CDR3 is TGTGCCAGCAGTTTGCTCAGGACATATGGCTACACCTTC.

The DNA of the CDR3 is TGTGCCAGCAGTTTCGGAGGAGGCGGCTACACCTTC. Its translation: CASSFGGGGYTF. V gene TRBV27 combines with J gene TRBJ1-2; D unresolved. In germline, CDR1 is MNHEY, CDR2 SMNVEV (reference sequence). The CDR3 loop spans 12 amino acids. V was pared by 3 bases and J by 8 bases, with 10 bases between.

This clone was seen only a few times. This chain uses TRBV25-1 with TRBJ1-2, with TRBD1 matching over 7 bases. CDR3 length equals 15 residues. In germline, CDR1 is MGHDK, CDR2 SYGVNS. The trim removed 4 bases at V and 4 bases at J, leaving 9 bases unmatched. CDR3 bases: TGTGCCAGCAGTGGCGCCCCCGGGGACAGCTATGGCTACACCTTC. Its translation: CASSGAPGDSYGYTF.

The V call is TRBV11-2, the J call TRBJ1-1; D might be TRBD1 (5 bases). This CDR3 contains 15 residues. Trimming stripped 2 bases from V and 5 bases from J, with 15 bases between. Germline CDR1 reads SGHAT; CDR2 reads FQNNGV. The CDR3 coding sequence is TGTGCCAGCAGCTTATCCTCCCCCTGGGGGACTGAAGCTTTCTTT. It is translated as CASSLSSPWGTEAFF.

The rearrangement joins TRBV7-9 to TRBJ1-5; possible D gene TRBD1, 5 bases. V gave up 6 bases and J gave up 4 bases, with 16 bases separating them. The length of the CDR3 is 15 residues. The V gene's germline CDR1 is SEHNR and CDR2 FQNEAQ (reference sequence). The CDR3 region has the DNA TGTGCCAGCAGTCTTACCGGGACTGAGAATCAGCCCCAGCATTTT. Encoded protein: CASSLTGTENQPQHF.

The chain recombines TRBV5-1 with TRBJ1-4; no reliable D call. Germline assignment: CDR1 SGHRS and CDR2 YFSETQ. The CDR3 sequence is 14 residues long. Trimming stripped 4 bases from V and 0 bases from J, with 7 bases between. CDR3 DNA: TGCGCCAGCAGCCAGGCTGCAACTAATGAAAAACTGTTTTTT. Protein product: CASSQAATNEKLFF.

The chain has TRBV7-6 and TRBJ2-3, with D perhaps matching TRBD2 (5 bases). The CDR3 spans 16 residues. Per the germline V gene, CDR1 is SGHVS and CDR2 is FNYEAQ. With 7 bases removed from V and 0 bases from J, the gap between germline ends came to 17 bases. CDR3 nucleotides: TGTGCCAGCAAGACAAACCCGGACTTGAGCACAGATACGCAGTATTTT. Translating gives CASKTNPDLSTDTQYF.

The CDR3, as DNA: TGCAGCGTTTACCAGACTAACTATGGCTACACCTTC. Its protein is CSVYQTNYGYTF. This chain uses TRBV29-1 with TRBJ1-2; D is uncertain. The length of the CDR3 is 12 residues. Trimming cost V 5 bases and J 0 bases, with 7 bases left between them. CDR1 is SQVTM, CDR2 ANQGSEA, per germline.

The chain is built from TRBV6-5 and TRBJ2-3; 8 bases are shared with TRBD1. Germline V gene data show CDR1 as MNHEY and CDR2 as SVGAGI. The CDR3 is made up of 14 amino acids. J lost 4 bases, V lost 2 bases, and 2 bases had no gene match. The CDR3 sequence: CASSYVDRADTQYF. The CDR3 coding sequence is TGTGCCAGCAGTTACGTGGACAGGGCAGATACGCAGTATTTT.

This clone came up a few times. The J gene is TRBJ2-1, the V gene TRBV5-4; D might be TRBD2 (6 bases). With 1 base removed from V and 7 bases from J, the gap between germline ends came to 18 bases. This CDR3 has 16 residues. From germline, CDR1 is SGHNT and CDR2 YYREEE (reference sequence). CDR3 DNA: TGTGCCAGCAGCTTGAAGGTGGGCGGGATTGGGAATGAGCAGTTCTTC. Protein product: CASSLKVGGIGNEQFF.

J is TRBJ1-3 and V is TRBV5-1; 8 positions agree with TRBD1. Trimming at V came to 0 bases and at J to 4 bases, leaving 3 bases not matched to a gene. The CDR3 sequence is 15 residues long. CDR1 and CDR2 from the germline V gene are SGHRS and YFSETQ. CDR3 protein: CASSLASGGGNTIYF. Here the CDR3 DNA reads TGCGCCAGCAGCTTGGCCTCAGGGGGCGGAAACACCATATATTTT. Using reference TRBV5-1 and TRBJ1-3 for the parts outside the CDR3, the full variable domain is KAGVTQTPRYLIKTRGQQVTLSCSPISGHRSVSWYQQTPGQGLQFLFEYFSETQRNKGNFPGRFSGRQFSNSRSEMNVSTLELGDSALYLCASSLASGGGNTIYFGEGSWLTVV.

The CDR3 sequence is CAIGAGQIAPGEQFF. The CDR3 DNA reads as TGTGCCATCGGAGCGGGTCAGATTGCACCAGGTGAGCAGTTCTTC. This chain links TRBV2 with TRBJ2-1, with D perhaps TRBD2 (6 bases). The CDR3 extends over 15 amino acids. Germline CDR1 SNHLY, CDR2 FYNNEI. V was pared by 10 bases and J by 9 bases, with 25 bases between.

V and J are TRBV20-1 and TRBJ2-7; D is unresolved. Germline CDR1 DFQATT, CDR2 SNEGSKA (reference sequence). The germline V and J ends were trimmed by 1 base and 7 bases, with 8 bases remaining between them. CDR3 length equals 11 residues. CDR3 loop: CSARAQMEQYF. DNA for the CDR3: TGCAGTGCTAGAGCCCAGATGGAGCAGTACTTC.

The CDR3: CASRDIGQGTAEAFF. Here the CDR3 DNA reads TGTGCCAGCAGAGACATCGGACAGGGAACAGCTGAAGCTTTCTTT. The chain links TRBV6-5 to TRBJ1-1, with 8 bases identical to TRBD1. Trimming cost V 6 bases and J 6 bases; bases outside gene matches: 12. From germline, CDR1 is MNHEY and CDR2 SVGAGI. CDR3 length equals 15 residues.